The 14 T cell receptor beta chains listed next were all sequenced from one sample in a study of blood T cell repertoires in COVID-19. Profiling relied on immunoSEQ multiplex PCR, and the TCRdb table lists in-frame clones only, not all of them. The data show about 59,000 clones, 79% seen once. Sequenced input: peripheral blood. All receptors come from a man aged 55 to 70 with acute or convalescent COVID-19.

This sequence joins TRBV7-2 and TRBJ1-1; no clear D gene. CDR1 SGHTA and CDR2 FQGNSA come from the germline V gene. The CDR3 is made up of 13 amino acids. V lost 4 bases and J lost 2, with 8 bases in between. CDR3 in amino acids: CASSSGGNTEAFF. The CDR3 DNA follows: TGTGCCAGCAGCTCCGGCGGTAACACTGAAGCTTTCTTT.

The V gene is TRBV7-9, the J gene TRBJ2-7; maybe TRBD1 (5 bases). The germline gives CDR1 SEHNR, CDR2 FQNEAQ (reference sequence). This CDR3 has 15 residues. The germline V and J ends were trimmed by 3 bases and 2 bases, with 14 bases remaining between them. The CDR3 loop is CASSFVGGAAYEQYF. The CDR3 nucleotides read TGTGCCAGCAGCTTCGTAGGTGGGGCGGCCTACGAGCAGTACTTC.

The gene calls are TRBV9 and TRBJ2-3, with D uncertain. Trimming took 7 bases from V and 5 from J, leaving 5 bases between them. This CDR3 has 10 residues. Germline V gives CDR1 SGDLS, CDR2 YYNGEE. In DNA, the CDR3 is TGTGCCAGCGGCCAAGATACGCAGTATTTT. Translating gives CASGQDTQYF.

Notes on this clone: A much larger clone sits a single nucleotide away, making a read error possible. The chain uses TRBV27 and TRBJ2-3; D is ambiguous. The V and J ends lost 4 bases and 2 bases respectively, with 4 bases between them. Germline CDR1 reads MNHEY; CDR2 reads SMNVEV (reference sequence). The CDR3 loop spans 12 amino acids. The CDR3 DNA reads as TGTGCCAGCAGTTCGTACACAGATACGCAGTATTTT. It encodes CASSSYTDTQYF.

The table lists this clone with a few counts. CDR3 nucleotide sequence: TGTGCCAGCTCACGAGAGGGGGTAACCGGGGAGCTGTTTTTT. Residues: CASSREGVTGELFF. This sequence joins TRBV18 and TRBJ2-2, with D perhaps matching TRBD1 (6 bases). The CDR3 has 14 residues. V was clipped by 4 bases and J by 5 bases, with 11 bases between them. The V gene's germline CDR1 is KGHSH and CDR2 LQKENI.

The rearrangement joins TRBV6-1 to TRBJ2-7, with 7 bases aligning to TRBD1. This CDR3 is 13 amino acids long. J was trimmed by 7 bases and V by 3 bases; bases with no gene match: 6. From germline, CDR1 is MNHNS and CDR2 SASEGT. As DNA, the CDR3 is TGTGCCAGCAGTGATGGGACGGACAGGGAGCAGTACTTC. This translates into CASSDGTDREQYF.

The CDR3 region is CASSIQYGTQYF. For the CDR3, the DNA is TGTGCCAGTAGTATCCAGTATGGGACCCAGTACTTC. The chain employs TRBV19 and TRBJ2-5; D is uncertain. The V and J ends lost 3 bases and 7 bases respectively, with 9 bases between them. Germline assignment: CDR1 LNHDA and CDR2 SQIVND (reference sequence). The CDR3 is made up of 12 amino acids.

This chain joins TRBV6-5 and TRBJ2-2, with 12 nucleotides matching TRBD2. J lost 7 bases, V lost 6 bases, and 3 bases had no gene match. This CDR3 contains 14 residues. From germline, CDR1 is MNHEY and CDR2 SVGAGI. CDR3 DNA sequence: TGTGCCAGCAGACTACTAGCGGGGGGCGGGGAGCTGTTTTTT. Encoded protein: CASRLLAGGGELFF.

This chain links TRBV4-2 with TRBJ2-5; D perhaps matches TRBD2 (6 bases). The CDR3 has 13 residues. V lost 4 bases and J lost 4, with 10 bases in between. Germline V gives CDR1 LGHNA, CDR2 YNFKEQ. CDR3: CASSPTRIETQYF. As DNA, the CDR3 is TGTGCCAGCAGCCCGACTAGAATAGAGACCCAGTACTTC.

The chain joins TRBV7-9 to TRBJ1-1, with 7 bases matching TRBD1. CDR3 length: 14 residues. Germline-derived CDR1 and CDR2 are SEHNR and FQNEAQ (reference sequence). V shed 5 bases and J 7 bases; nucleotides not matched to a gene: 10. The CDR3 DNA follows: TGTGCCAGCAGCCGGGGGACAGCACAATTTGAAGCTTTCTTT. Translating gives CASSRGTAQFEAFF.

The chain combines TRBV6-5 with TRBJ1-6; tentatively, D is TRBD1 (5 bases). The V end was cut by 2 bases, the J end by 3 bases, with 8 bases between. Germline lookup yields CDR1 MNHEY and CDR2 SVGAGI. CDR3 length equals 15 residues. The CDR3 here is CASSYGAYYNSPLHF. In DNA, the CDR3 is TGTGCCAGCAGTTACGGGGCGTACTATAATTCACCCCTCCACTTT.

The chain's CDR3 is CASTRDRDGSGELFF. Written as DNA, the CDR3 is TGTGCCAGTACCAGGGACAGGGACGGGAGCGGGGAGCTGTTTTTT. V and J are TRBV19 and TRBJ2-2, with 9 bases aligning to TRBD1. The V gene end was trimmed by 7 bases and the J gene end by 7 bases; junction bases not matched to a gene: 10. Germline CDR1 and CDR2: LNHDA and SQIVND (reference sequence). The CDR3 has 15 residues. Full variable domain (outside the CDR3, taken from reference TRBV19 and TRBJ2-2): DGGITQSPKYLFRKEGQNVTLSCEQNLNHDAMYWYRQDPGQGLRLIYYSQIVNDFQKGDIAEGYSVSREKKESFPLTVTSAQKNPTAFYLCASTRDRDGSGELFFGEGSRLTVL.

V and J are TRBV6-1 and TRBJ1-2; D is unresolved. With 4 bases removed from V and 4 bases from J, the gap between germline ends came to 19 bases. CDR1 and CDR2 from the germline V gene are MNHNS and SASEGT. The CDR3 spans 16 residues. CDR3 loop: CASSGRREGVGYGYTF. In DNA, the CDR3 is TGTGCCAGCAGTGGACGCCGCGAGGGAGTAGGCTATGGCTACACCTTC.

The chain has TRBV7-9 and TRBJ1-2; D call uncertain. The CDR3 is 13 residues long. V shed 0 bases and J shed 6 bases, with 8 bases lying between them. Germline V lookup: CDR1 SEHNR, CDR2 FQNEAQ (reference sequence). CDR3 DNA sequence: TGTGCCAGCAGCTTAGCCTCGGGTAATGGCTACACCTTC. It yields the protein CASSLASGNGYTF.